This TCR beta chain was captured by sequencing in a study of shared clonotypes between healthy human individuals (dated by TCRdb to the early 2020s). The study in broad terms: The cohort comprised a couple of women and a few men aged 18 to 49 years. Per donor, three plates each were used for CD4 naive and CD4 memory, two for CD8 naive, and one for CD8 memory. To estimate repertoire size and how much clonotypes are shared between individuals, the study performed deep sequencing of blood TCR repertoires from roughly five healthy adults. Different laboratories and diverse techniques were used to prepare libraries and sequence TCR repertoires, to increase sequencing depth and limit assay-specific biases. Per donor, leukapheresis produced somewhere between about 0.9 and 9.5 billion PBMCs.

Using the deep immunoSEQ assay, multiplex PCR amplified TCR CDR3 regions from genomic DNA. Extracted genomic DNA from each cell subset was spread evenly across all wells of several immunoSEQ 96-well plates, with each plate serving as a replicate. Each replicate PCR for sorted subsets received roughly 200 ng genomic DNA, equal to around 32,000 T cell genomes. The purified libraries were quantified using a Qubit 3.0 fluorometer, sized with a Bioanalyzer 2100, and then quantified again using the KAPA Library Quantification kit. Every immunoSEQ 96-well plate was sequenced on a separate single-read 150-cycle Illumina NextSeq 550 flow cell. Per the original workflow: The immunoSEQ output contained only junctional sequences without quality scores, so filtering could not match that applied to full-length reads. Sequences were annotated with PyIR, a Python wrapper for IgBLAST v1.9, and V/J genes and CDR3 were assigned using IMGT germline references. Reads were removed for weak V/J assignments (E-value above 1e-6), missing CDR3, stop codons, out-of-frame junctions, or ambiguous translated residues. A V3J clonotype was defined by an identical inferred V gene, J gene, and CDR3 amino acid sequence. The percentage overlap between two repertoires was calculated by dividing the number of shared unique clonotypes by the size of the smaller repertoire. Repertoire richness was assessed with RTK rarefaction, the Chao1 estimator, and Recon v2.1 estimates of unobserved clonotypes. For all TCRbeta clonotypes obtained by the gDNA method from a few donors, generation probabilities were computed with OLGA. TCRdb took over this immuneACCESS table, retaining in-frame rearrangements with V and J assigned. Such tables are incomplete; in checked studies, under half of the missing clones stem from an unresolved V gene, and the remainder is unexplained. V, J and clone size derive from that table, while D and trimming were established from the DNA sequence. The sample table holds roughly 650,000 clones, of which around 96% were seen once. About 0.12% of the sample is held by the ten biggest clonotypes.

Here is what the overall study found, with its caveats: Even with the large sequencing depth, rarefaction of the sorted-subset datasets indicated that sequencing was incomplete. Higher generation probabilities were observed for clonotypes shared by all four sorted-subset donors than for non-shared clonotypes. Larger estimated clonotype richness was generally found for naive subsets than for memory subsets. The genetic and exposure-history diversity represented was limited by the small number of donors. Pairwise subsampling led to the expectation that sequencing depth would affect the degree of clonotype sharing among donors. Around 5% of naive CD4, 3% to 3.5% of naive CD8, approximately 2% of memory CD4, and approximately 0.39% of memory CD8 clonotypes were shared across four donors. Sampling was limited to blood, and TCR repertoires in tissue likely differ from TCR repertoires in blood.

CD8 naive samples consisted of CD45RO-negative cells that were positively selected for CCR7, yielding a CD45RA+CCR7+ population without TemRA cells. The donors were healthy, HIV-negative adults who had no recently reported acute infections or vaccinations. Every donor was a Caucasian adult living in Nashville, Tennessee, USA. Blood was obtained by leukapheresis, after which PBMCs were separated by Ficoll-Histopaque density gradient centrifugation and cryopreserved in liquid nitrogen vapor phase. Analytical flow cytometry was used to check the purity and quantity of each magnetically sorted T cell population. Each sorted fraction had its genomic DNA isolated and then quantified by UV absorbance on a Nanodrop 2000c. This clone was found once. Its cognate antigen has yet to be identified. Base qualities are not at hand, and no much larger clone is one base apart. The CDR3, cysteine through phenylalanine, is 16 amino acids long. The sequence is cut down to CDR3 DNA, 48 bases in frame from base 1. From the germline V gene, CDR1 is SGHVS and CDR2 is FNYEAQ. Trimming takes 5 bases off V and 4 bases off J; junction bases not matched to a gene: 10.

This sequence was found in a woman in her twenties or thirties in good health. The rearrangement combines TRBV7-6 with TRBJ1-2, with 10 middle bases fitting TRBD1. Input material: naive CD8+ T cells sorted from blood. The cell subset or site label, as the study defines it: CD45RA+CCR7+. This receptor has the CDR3 CASSQRTGGDAYGYTF. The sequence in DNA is TGTGCCAGCAGCCAAAGGACAGGGGGGGATGCCTATGGCTACACCTTC. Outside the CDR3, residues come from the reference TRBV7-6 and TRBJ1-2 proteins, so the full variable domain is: GAGVSQSPRYKVTKRGQDVALRCDPISGHVSLYWYRQALGQGPEFLTYFNYEAQQDKSGLPNDRFSAERPEGSISTLTIQRTEQRDSAMYRCASSQRTGGDAYGYTFGSGTRLTVV.